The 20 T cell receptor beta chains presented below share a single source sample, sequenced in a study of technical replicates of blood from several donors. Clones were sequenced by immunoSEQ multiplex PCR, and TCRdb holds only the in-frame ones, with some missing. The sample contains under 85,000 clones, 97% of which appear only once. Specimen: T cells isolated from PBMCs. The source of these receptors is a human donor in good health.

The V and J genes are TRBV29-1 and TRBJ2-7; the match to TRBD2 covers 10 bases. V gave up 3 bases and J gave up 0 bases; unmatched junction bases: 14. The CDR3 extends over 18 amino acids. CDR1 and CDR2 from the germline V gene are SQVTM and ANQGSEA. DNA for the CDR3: TGCAGCGTTGAGGGTCGGCAGAAGACTAGCGGGTCCTCCTACGAGCAGTACTTC. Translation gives CSVEGRQKTSGSSYEQYF.

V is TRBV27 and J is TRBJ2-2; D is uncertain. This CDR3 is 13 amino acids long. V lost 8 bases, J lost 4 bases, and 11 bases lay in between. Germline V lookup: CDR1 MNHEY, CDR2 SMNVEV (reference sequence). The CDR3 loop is CASYKPFTGELFF. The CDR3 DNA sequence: TGTGCCAGCTACAAACCGTTCACCGGGGAGCTGTTTTTT.

CDR3 loop: CASRGLGIGQTGELFF. The CDR3, as DNA: TGTGCCAGCAGGGGGCTAGGGATTGGACAAACCGGGGAGCTGTTTTTT. The rearrangement uses TRBV27 and TRBJ2-2; D possibly corresponds to TRBD1 (5 bases). Trimming cost V 6 bases and J 5 bases, with 19 bases left between them. This CDR3 region has 16 residues. Germline V gives CDR1 MNHEY, CDR2 SMNVEV (reference sequence).

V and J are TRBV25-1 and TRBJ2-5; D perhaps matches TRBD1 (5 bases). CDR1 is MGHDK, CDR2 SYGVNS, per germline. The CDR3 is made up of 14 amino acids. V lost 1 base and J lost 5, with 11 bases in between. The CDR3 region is CASSEWVQGETQYF. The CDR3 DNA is TGTGCCAGCAGTGAATGGGTGCAGGGCGAGACCCAGTACTTC.

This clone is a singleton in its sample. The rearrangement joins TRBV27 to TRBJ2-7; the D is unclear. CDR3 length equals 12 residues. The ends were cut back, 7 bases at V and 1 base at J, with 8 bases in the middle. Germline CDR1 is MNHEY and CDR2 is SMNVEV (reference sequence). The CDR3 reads CASTDGSYEQYF. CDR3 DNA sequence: TGTGCCAGCACCGACGGGTCCTACGAGCAGTACTTC.

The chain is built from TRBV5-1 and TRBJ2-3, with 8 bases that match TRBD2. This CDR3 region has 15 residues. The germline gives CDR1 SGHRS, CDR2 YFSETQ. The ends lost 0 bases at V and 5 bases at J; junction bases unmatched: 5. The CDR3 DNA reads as TGCGCCAGCAGCTTGGGGACTAGCTTAATAGATACGCAGTATTTT. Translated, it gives CASSLGTSLIDTQYF.

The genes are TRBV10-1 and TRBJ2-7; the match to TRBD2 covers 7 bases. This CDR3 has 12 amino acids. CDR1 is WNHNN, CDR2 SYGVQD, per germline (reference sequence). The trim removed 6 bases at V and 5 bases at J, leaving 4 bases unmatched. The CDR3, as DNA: TGCGCCAGCAGCGGCGGGAGCGACGAGCAGTACTTC. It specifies CASSGGSDEQYF.

This CDR3 reads CASSPRTGGNYGYTF. In DNA, the CDR3 is TGTGCCAGTAGCCCTCGGACAGGGGGCAACTATGGCTACACCTTC. The chain employs TRBV19 and TRBJ1-2; TRBD1 agrees at 11 bases. The CDR3 consists of 15 residues. After removal of 6 bases from V and 2 bases from J, the junction contained 5 bases not matched to a gene. CDR1 is LNHDA, CDR2 SQIVND, per germline (reference sequence).

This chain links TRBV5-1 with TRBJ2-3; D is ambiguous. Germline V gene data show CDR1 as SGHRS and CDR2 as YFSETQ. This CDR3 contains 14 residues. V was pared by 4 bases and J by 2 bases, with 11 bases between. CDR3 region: CASSLFTYTDTQYF. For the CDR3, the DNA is TGCGCCAGCAGCCTATTCACCTACACAGATACGCAGTATTTT.

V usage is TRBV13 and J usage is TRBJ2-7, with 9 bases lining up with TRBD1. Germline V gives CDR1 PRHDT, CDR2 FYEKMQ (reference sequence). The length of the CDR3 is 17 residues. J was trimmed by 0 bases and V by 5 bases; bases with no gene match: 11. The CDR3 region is CASSLIYDRGVSYEQYF. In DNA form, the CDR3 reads TGTGCCAGCAGCCTTATCTACGACAGGGGGGTCTCCTACGAGCAGTACTTC.

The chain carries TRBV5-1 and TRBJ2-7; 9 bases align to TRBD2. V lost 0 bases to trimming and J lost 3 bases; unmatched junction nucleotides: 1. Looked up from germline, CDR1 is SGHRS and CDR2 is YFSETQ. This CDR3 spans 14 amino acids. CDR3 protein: CASSLGLADYEQYF. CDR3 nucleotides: TGCGCCAGCAGCTTGGGACTAGCGGACTACGAGCAGTACTTC.

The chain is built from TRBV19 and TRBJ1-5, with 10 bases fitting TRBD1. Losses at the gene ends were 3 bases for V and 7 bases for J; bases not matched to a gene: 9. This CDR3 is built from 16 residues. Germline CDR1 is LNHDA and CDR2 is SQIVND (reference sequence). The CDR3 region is CASSILRDRGRQPQHF. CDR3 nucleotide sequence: TGTGCCAGTAGTATTCTGAGGGACAGGGGTCGGCAGCCCCAGCATTTT.

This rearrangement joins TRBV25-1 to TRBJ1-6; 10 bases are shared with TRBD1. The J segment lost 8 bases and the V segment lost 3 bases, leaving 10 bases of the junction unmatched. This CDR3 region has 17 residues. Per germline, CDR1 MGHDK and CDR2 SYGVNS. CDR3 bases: TGTGCCAGCAGTGACTACTGGACAGGGGGTCTTCATTCACCCCTCCACTTT. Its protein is CASSDYWTGGLHSPLHF.

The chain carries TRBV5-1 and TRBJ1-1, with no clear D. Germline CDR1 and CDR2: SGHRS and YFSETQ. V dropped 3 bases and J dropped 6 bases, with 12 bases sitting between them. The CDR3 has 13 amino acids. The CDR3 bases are TGCGCCAGCAGCTATCGTCGGCAGGCTGAAGCTTTCTTT. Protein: CASSYRRQAEAFF.

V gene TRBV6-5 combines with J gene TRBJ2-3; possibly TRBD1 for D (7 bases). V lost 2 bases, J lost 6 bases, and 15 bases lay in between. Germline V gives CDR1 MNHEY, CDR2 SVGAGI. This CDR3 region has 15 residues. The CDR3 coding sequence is TGTGCCAGCAGTTACGGGGGGACAGTCATGGATACGCAGTATTTT. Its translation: CASSYGGTVMDTQYF.

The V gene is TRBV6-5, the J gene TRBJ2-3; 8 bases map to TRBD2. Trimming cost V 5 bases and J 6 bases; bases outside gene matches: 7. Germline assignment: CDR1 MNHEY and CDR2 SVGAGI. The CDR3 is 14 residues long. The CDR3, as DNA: TGTGCCAGCAGTCCGGGGGGGATTGGGGATACGCAGTATTTT. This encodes CASSPGGIGDTQYF.

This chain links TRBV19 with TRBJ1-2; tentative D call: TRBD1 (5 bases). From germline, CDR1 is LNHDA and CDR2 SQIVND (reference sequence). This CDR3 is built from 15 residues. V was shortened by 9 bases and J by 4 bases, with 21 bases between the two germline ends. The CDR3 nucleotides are TGTGCCAGATGGACAACGATCGACAGATCCTATGGCTACACCTTC. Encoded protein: CARWTTIDRSYGYTF.

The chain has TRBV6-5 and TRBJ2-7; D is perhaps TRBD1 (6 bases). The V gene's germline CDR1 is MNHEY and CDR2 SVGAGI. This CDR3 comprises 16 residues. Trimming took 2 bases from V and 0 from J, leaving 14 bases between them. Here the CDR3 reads CASSYDGDTSSYEQYF. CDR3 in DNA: TGTGCCAGCAGTTACGACGGGGACACGAGCTCCTACGAGCAGTACTTC.

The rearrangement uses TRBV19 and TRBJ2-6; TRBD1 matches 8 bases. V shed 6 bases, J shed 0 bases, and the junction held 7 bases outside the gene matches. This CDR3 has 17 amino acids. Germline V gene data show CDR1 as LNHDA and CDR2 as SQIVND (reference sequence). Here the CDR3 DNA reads TGTGCCAGTAGACCCGGGACAGGCCGCTCTGGGGCCAACGTCCTGACTTTC. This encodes CASRPGTGRSGANVLTF.

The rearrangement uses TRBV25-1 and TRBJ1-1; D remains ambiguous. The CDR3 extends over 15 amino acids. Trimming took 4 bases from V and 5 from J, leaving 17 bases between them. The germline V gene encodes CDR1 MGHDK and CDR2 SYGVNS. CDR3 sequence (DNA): TGTGCCAGCAGTGTGACGGGAAGTTGGAAGACTGAAGCTTTCTTT. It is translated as CASSVTGSWKTEAFF.